One and the same sample provided the 18 T cell receptor beta chains below, sequenced in a study of T cells in Graves' hyperthyroidism and ophthalmopathy. Template material for amplifying TCR beta CDR3 regions consisted of RNA transcripts. Carried out on the TCR CDR3, a first-round RT-PCR used the HTBI primer set. Each CDR3 protein is one row after TCRdb ran MiXCR on the multiplex PCR reads. Of around 280,000 distinct CDR3 sequences listed, 12% to 15% were seen once; the top ten hold approximately 7.9%. Sequenced material: blood. The receptor source for this set is a woman between 35 and 50 years old with Graves' hyperthyroidism.

The chain joins TRBV3-1 to TRBJ1-4; D is possibly TRBD1 (5 bases). Between the trimmed V and J ends, which lost 5 bases and 8 bases, there was a span of 21 bases. Germline assignment: CDR1 LGHDT and CDR2 YNNKEL (reference sequence). CDR3 size: 16 residues. CDR3 protein: CASSTGTDRALEKLFF. The CDR3 nucleotides read TGTGCCAGCAGCACCGGGACGGATCGTGCTCTCGAAAAACTGTTTTTT.

This clonotype was detected ten times or more. The chain uses TRBV2 and TRBJ1-1, with D unresolved. V gave up 3 bases and J gave up 5 bases, with 13 bases separating them. The CDR3 has 14 residues. CDR1 and CDR2 (germline): SNHLY, FYNNEI. The CDR3 is CASSEARRETEAFF. The CDR3 nucleotides read TGTGCCAGCAGTGAGGCCAGACGGGAAACTGAAGCTTTCTTT. Filled out from reference TRBV2 and TRBJ1-1, the complete variable domain reads EPEVTQTPSHQVTQMGQEVILRCVPISNHLYFYWYRQILGQKVEFLVSFYNNEISEKSEIFDDQFSVERPDGSNFTLKIRSTKLEDSAMYFCASSEARRETEAFFGQGTRLTVV.

There are many counts of this clonotype. The J gene is TRBJ1-2, the V gene TRBV12-3 or TRBV12-4; D is uncertain. This CDR3 is built from 11 residues. The V gene lost 4 bases and the J gene lost 8 bases, with 8 bases spanning the gap. CDR3 DNA sequence: TGTGCCAGCAGTTCGCCCGCCGGCTACACCTTC. Protein: CASSSPAGYTF.

This clonotype was seen at least ten times. This sequence joins TRBV12-3 or TRBV12-4 and TRBJ2-5; D gene uncertain. This CDR3 has 11 residues. V shed 6 bases and J shed 4 bases, with 6 bases lying between them. The CDR3 protein is CASSLGETQYF. Here the CDR3 DNA reads TGTGCCAGCAGCTTGGGAGAGACCCAGTACTTC.

V is TRBV7-9 and J is TRBJ1-1, with 9 bases matching TRBD1. The CDR3 consists of 13 residues. Germline V gene lookup returns CDR1 SEHNR and CDR2 FQNEAQ (reference sequence). V dropped 1 base and J dropped 10; count of bases not matched to a gene: 4. CDR3 loop: CASSLGDRVGAFF. CDR3 DNA: TGTGCCAGCAGCTTAGGGGACAGGGTTGGAGCTTTCTTT.

The rearrangement uses TRBV5-4 and TRBJ1-1; tentatively, D is TRBD1 (5 bases). Trimming shortened V by 4 bases and J by 0 bases, and 10 bases separated the two germline ends. This CDR3 spans 14 amino acids. CDR1 SGHNT and CDR2 YYREEE come from the germline V gene (reference sequence). This CDR3 reads CASSNRQLNTEAFF. CDR3 coding DNA: TGTGCCAGCAGCAACCGACAGCTGAACACTGAAGCTTTCTTT.

This clonotype was recorded many times. The chain has TRBV30 and TRBJ2-7; possible D gene TRBD2, 8 bases. Germline-derived CDR1 and CDR2 are GTSNPN and SVGIG (reference sequence). The germline V and J ends were trimmed by 2 bases and 7 bases, with 18 bases remaining between them. This CDR3 is built from 14 residues. CDR3 coding DNA: TGTGCCTGGAGTCGGGGGGGGACAGCAATAGAGCAGTACTTC. Its translation is CAWSRGGTAIEQYF.

Concerning this clonotype itself: Possible read error: a much larger clone is one base away. The V and J genes are TRBV2 and TRBJ1-1, with D unresolved. The V end lost 5 bases, the J end lost 1 base, and 8 bases lay between the germline ends. CDR3 size: 13 residues. The V gene's germline CDR1 is SNHLY and CDR2 FYNNEI. CDR3 region: CASSIIQNTEAFF. DNA of the CDR3: TGTGCCAGCAGTATCATACAGAACACTGAAGCTTTCTTT.

With respect to this clonotype: The junction does not match germline at one end; this may be a read error. V and J are TRBV27 and TRBJ1-2, with D possibly TRBD1 on 6 matching bases. Germline V gene lookup returns CDR1 MNHEY and CDR2 SMNVEV (reference sequence). The CDR3 totals 17 residues. CDR3: CASTTWLTGKMGYGYAF. For the CDR3, the DNA is TGTGCCAGCACCACATGGCTAACAGGGAAAATGGGCTATGGCTACGCCTTC.

Ten or more counts support this clonotype. This chain joins TRBV5-1 and TRBJ2-3, with 9 bases lining up with TRBD1. V shed 4 bases and J 2 bases; nucleotides not matched to a gene: 5. In germline, CDR1 is SGHRS, CDR2 YFSETQ. The CDR3 covers 15 residues. This CDR3 reads CASSLQGAYTDTQYF. DNA for the CDR3: TGCGCCAGCAGCCTACAGGGGGCTTACACAGATACGCAGTATTTT.

This chain connects TRBV7-9 to TRBJ2-1, with D possibly matching TRBD2 (6 bases). Between the trimmed V and J ends, which lost 3 bases and 9 bases, there was a span of 18 bases. The CDR3 loop spans 15 amino acids. Germline V lookup: CDR1 SEHNR, CDR2 FQNEAQ (reference sequence). The chain's CDR3 is CASSFPSTGASEQFF. The CDR3 DNA reads as TGTGCCAGCAGCTTTCCCAGCACGGGAGCTTCTGAGCAGTTCTTC. Full variable domain (outside the CDR3, taken from reference TRBV7-9 and TRBJ2-1): DTGVSQNPRHKITKRGQNVTFRCDPISEHNRLYWYRQTLGQGPEFLTYFQNEAQLEKSRLLSDRFSAERPKGSFSTLEIQRTEQGDSAMYLCASSFPSTGASEQFFGPGTRLTVL.

This clonotype has only a few counts. The V gene is TRBV5-1, the J gene TRBJ2-1; D might be TRBD2 (5 bases). The CDR3 runs 14 residues. Germline V gene lookup returns CDR1 SGHRS and CDR2 YFSETQ. The V end lost 7 bases, the J end lost 6 bases, and 17 bases lay between the germline ends. The CDR3 region is CASSTGYFSNEQFF. DNA for the CDR3: TGCGCCAGCTCGACGGGATATTTCTCCAATGAGCAGTTCTTC.

Many counts were recorded for this clonotype. J is TRBJ1-5 and V is TRBV15; unclear D gene. CDR3 length equals 16 residues. Germline lookup yields CDR1 LNHNV and CDR2 YYDKDF (reference sequence). V was shortened by 0 bases and J by 0 bases, with 9 bases between the two germline ends. The CDR3 here is CATSRDRVVSNQPQHF. The CDR3 region has the DNA TGTGCCACCAGCAGAGATCGGGTAGTTAGCAATCAGCCCCAGCATTTT. Filled out from reference TRBV15 and TRBJ1-5, the complete variable domain reads DAMVIQNPRYQVTQFGKPVTLSCSQTLNHNVMYWYQQKSSQAPKLLFHYYDKDFNNEADTPDNFQSRRPNTSFCFLDIRSPGLGDTAMYLCATSRDRVVSNQPQHFGDGTRLSIL.

Ten or more counts support this clonotype. V and J are TRBV3-1 and TRBJ2-1; TRBD1 or TRBD2 may be the D gene (5 bases each). From germline, CDR1 is LGHDT and CDR2 YNNKEL (reference sequence). Trimming removed 1 base at V and 8 bases at J, with 21 bases between. This CDR3 is 17 amino acids long. The CDR3 region is CASSQGGTGWGMDEQFF. DNA of the CDR3: TGTGCCAGCAGCCAAGGGGGGACGGGATGGGGAATGGATGAGCAGTTCTTC.

This clonotype turned up a few times. The rearrangement uses TRBV7-9 and TRBJ1-5; 7 nucleotides agree with TRBD1. In germline, CDR1 is SEHNR, CDR2 FQNEAQ (reference sequence). J lost 9 bases, V lost 1 base, and 3 bases had no gene match. The CDR3 has 13 residues. Here the CDR3 reads CASSLGTGGPQHF. The CDR3 coding sequence is TGTGCCAGCAGCTTAGGGACAGGCGGGCCCCAGCATTTT.

This chain links TRBV12-3 or TRBV12-4 with TRBJ2-1; 10 bases align to TRBD2. The J segment lost 7 bases and the V segment lost 7 bases, leaving 22 bases of the junction unmatched. There are 19 residues in the CDR3. Written as DNA, the CDR3 is TGTGCCAGCACCCCCCTACAGGGGTTCAGCGGGAGGGCCGAAAATGAGCAGTTCTTC. It codes for CASTPLQGFSGRAENEQFF.

This clonotype showed up many times. This sequence joins TRBV2 and TRBJ1-4, with a tentative D call TRBD1 (6 bases). V lost 10 bases and J lost 8, with 14 bases in between. Germline V CDR1 and CDR2: SNHLY, FYNNEI. The CDR3 consists of 12 residues. As DNA, the CDR3 is TGTGCCACAGGGGTCGTAGGGGAAAAACTGTTTTTT. It is translated as CATGVVGEKLFF.

As for this clonotype: A single base separates this from a much larger clone, so it may be a read error. V gene TRBV20-1 combines with J gene TRBJ2-3; 13 positions match TRBD2. Germline V gene sequence: CDR1 DFQATT, CDR2 SNEGSKA (reference sequence). This CDR3 has 20 residues. V shed 3 bases, J shed 3 bases, and the junction held 18 bases outside the gene matches. CDR3 loop: CSASGGRTSGSTPGTDTQYF. CDR3 coding DNA: TGCAGTGCTAGCGGGGGCCGGACTAGCGGGAGTACCCCAGGGACAGATACGCAGTATTTT.